This passage covers 6 T cell receptor beta chains from one sample sequenced in a study of T cells in Graves' hyperthyroidism and ophthalmopathy. Regions amplified from RNA transcripts were the TCR beta CDR3 regions. Primed by the HTBI set, a first-round RT-PCR was run on the TCR CDR3. MiXCR was run by TCRdb on the multiplex PCR reads, yielding one entry per CDR3 protein. The data show 250,000 to 300,000 distinct CDR3 sequences, roughly 15% seen once. The sequenced material came from blood. Source of these receptors: a woman in her 40s with Graves' hyperthyroidism that later progressed to Graves' ophthalmopathy.

The table lists this clonotype with many counts. This sequence joins TRBV4-1 and TRBJ2-1; a weak D match, TRBD2 (5 bases). Deletions cut 2 bases from V and 8 bases from J, with 13 bases between. The length of the CDR3 is 14 residues. Germline CDR1 MGHRA, CDR2 YSYEKL. The DNA for the CDR3 is TGCGCCAGCAGCCAAATTGGTGTCGGGGATGAGCAGTTCTTC. It translates to CASSQIGVGDEQFF.

This clonotype has a count of ten or more. The chain uses TRBV7-2 and TRBJ1-3; no clear D. Trimming took off 7 bases at V and 4 bases at J, with 11 bases between the two ends. Germline CDR1 reads SGHTA; CDR2 reads FQGNSA. CDR3 length: 13 amino acids. CDR3 residues: CASTLAGGNTIYF. The CDR3 nucleotides read TGTGCCAGCACCCTGGCCGGAGGAAACACCATATATTTT.

Points on this clonotype: This clone may be a read error of a much larger clone one base away. The chain is built from TRBV28 and TRBJ2-2; no definite D call. V lost 6 bases and J 7 bases, leaving 15 bases between the germline ends. The CDR3 is 14 amino acids. Germline CDR1 reads MDHEN; CDR2 reads SYDVKM. The CDR3 bases are TGTGCCAGCAGCACCACCGTGTCCCGCGGGGAGCTGTTTTTT. This translates into CASSTTVSRGELFF.

Worth noting for this clonotype: This likely comes from a read error, as the CDR3 has no conserved phenylalanine or tryptophan at its end. The V gene is TRBV7-3, the J gene TRBJ1-5, with D unresolved. In germline, CDR1 is SGHTA, CDR2 FQGTGA. V lost 1 base, J lost 6 bases, and 4 bases lay in between. The CDR3 has 12 amino acids. CDR3 in amino acids: CASSLKGQPQHL. CDR3 DNA: TGTGCCAGCAGCTTAAAAGGTCAGCCCCAGCATTTG.

This clonotype came up many times. The V and J genes are TRBV29-1 and TRBJ1-1; 7 bases fit TRBD1. V lost 6 bases to trimming and J lost 1 base; unmatched junction nucleotides: 2. Germline CDR1 reads SQVTM; CDR2 reads ANQGSEA. The CDR3 is 12 residues long. DNA for the CDR3: TGCAGCGTGCGACAGGGGAACACTGAAGCTTTCTTT. It encodes CSVRQGNTEAFF. The entire variable domain, with the rest obtained from reference TRBV29-1 and TRBJ1-1, is as follows: SAVISQKPSRDICQRGTSLTIQCQVDSQVTMMFWYRQQPGQSLTLIATANQGSEATYESGFVIDKFPISRPNLTFSTLTVSNMSPEDSSIYLCSVRQGNTEAFFGQGTRLTVV.

This clonotype was recorded a few times. A much larger clonotype is one base distant, so this may be a read error. The chain has TRBV3-1 and TRBJ1-1, with D unresolved. V was clipped by 5 bases and J by 5 bases, with 18 bases between them. Germline V gene lookup returns CDR1 LGHDT and CDR2 YNNKEL (reference sequence). This CDR3 contains 15 residues. The CDR3 coding sequence is TGTGCCAGCAGCTCTCGTTCCTCTAAGCCGACTGAAGCTTTCTTT. Translating gives CASSSRSSKPTEAFF. Using reference TRBV3-1 and TRBJ1-1 for the parts outside the CDR3, the full variable domain is DTAVSQTPKYLVTQMGNDKSIKCEQNLGHDTMYWYKQDSKKFLKIMFSYNNKELIINETVPNRFSPKSPDKAHLNLHINSLELGDSAVYFCASSSRSSKPTEAFFGQGTRLTVV.